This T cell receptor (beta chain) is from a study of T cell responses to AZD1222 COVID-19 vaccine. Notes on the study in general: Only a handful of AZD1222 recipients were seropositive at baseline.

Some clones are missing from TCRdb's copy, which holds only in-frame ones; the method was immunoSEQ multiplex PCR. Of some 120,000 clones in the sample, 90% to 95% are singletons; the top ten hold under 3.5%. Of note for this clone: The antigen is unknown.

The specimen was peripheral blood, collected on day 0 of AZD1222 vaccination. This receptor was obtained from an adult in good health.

The CDR3 DNA follows: TGTGCCAGCAGCCAGCACGGGAGCGGGGCAGATACGCAGTATTTT. This encodes CASSQHGSGADTQYF. This sequence joins TRBV14 and TRBJ2-3; TRBD2 matches at 7 bases. Trimming cost V 3 bases and J 4 bases; bases outside gene matches: 7. The germline CDR1 and CDR2 sequences are SGHDN and FVKESK. The CDR3 has 15 residues.